The T cell receptor (beta chain) described here comes from a study of breast tumors, draining lymph nodes, adjacent tissues listed by TCRdb under 2016. For context, the study as a whole: The study compared TCR beta repertoires across tumor, adjacent nontumor tissue and axillary lymph nodes from breast cancer patients. The study aimed to assess the relationships and possible T-cell exchange between tumor, surrounding tissue and draining lymph node repertoires in human breast cancer.

Trimming takes 6 bases from V and 6 bases from J, and the germline ends sit 21 bases apart. CDR1 and CDR2 are read off the germline V gene (reference sequence) as MNHNY and SVGAGI. Spanning cysteine to phenylalanine, the CDR3 consists of 16 amino acids. Only the CDR3 portion is preserved as DNA: 48 bases, with reading frame beginning at the first base. Lymph node samples were obtained from the axillary draining lymph nodes of breast cancer patients. The sequencing machine was an Illumina HiSeq 2000. Multiplex PCR amplification was used to build the TCR beta chain libraries. The amplified TCR beta chain products were analyzed by high-throughput sequencing. Clones were called with MiXCR by TCRdb after fastp trimmed the public reads at Q25, and only in-frame beta chains were retained. Identical CDR3 proteins give one entry, which carries the most common genes and DNA. Across this sample there are 120,000 to 150,000 distinct CDR3 sequences, with 30% to 35% seen only once. 2% to 2.5% of the sample comes from the top ten.

Broader findings and caveats from the paper: The conclusion that tumor T cells originate in lymph nodes was presented as consistent with a hypothesis rather than as directly demonstrated. Tumors showed preferential V and J gene usage, and their T-cell repertoire diversity fell below that of lymph nodes yet above that of nontumor tissue. Tumor and nontumor tissue repertoires were found to be significantly more similar in luminal-like than in basal-like breast cancer. A scenario in which most tumor T cells derive from the lymph node and then expand within tumor tissue was judged to be consistent with the data.

This clonotype has a count of ten or more. Its specific antigen is unknown. Nothing much larger sits one base from this clone, and base qualities are not available. In this chain, TRBV6-6 is recombined with TRBJ1-5; a weak D assignment points to TRBD1 (6 bases agree). This TCR was recovered from a female donor with breast cancer. Some clones in this sample may be carry-over from other donors' samples. Input material: axillary lymph node tissue. The sequence in DNA is TGTGCCAGCAGCGCCCCTCCCTGGGCAGGGGTTCAGCCCCAGCATTTT. This yields the protein CASSAPPWAGVQPQHF.